Given below is one TCR beta chain in context. Its antigen is still unknown. No quality values exist for individual bases; no much larger clone is one base distant. Magnetic bead negative selection was used to isolate untouched CD4+ T cells from Ficoll-separated PBMC, with an average purity of 97.7%. Magnetic beads were used to isolate untouched CD4+ T cells from Ficoll-separated PBMC, giving roughly 98% purity with negligible CD8+ contamination. Donors were a few healthy blood donors whose buffy coats supplied peripheral blood mononuclear cells. Each of the three donors was CMV seronegative. Genomic DNA was extracted with the DNeasy Blood & Tissue Kit. TCRB sequencing was performed on genomic DNA from sorted CD137+CD4+ cells and pre-culture CD4+ baseline samples from each subject. This record comes from a study of T cell repertoires and HLA-DP antigens (dated by TCRdb to the late 2010s). Turning to the overall study: The study used an in vitro model of CD4+ T cell alloreactivity in which transduced HeLa cells presented allogeneic HLA-DP. Compared with self, one alloantigen differed at one amino acid in the peptide-binding groove and the other differed at under 13, modelling structurally similar versus dissimilar alloantigens. The three donors, two male and one female, ranged from the 18-to-29 to the 60-to-69 age band. The average DNA input was approximately 0.2 ug for sorted CD137+CD4+ samples versus around 1,200 ng for pre-culture CD4+ samples. Study-wide conclusions, independent of this receptor: Similar clonality (around 0.36) was observed for sorted CD137+ cells against both alloantigens, and this clonality was much higher than that observed in pre-culture samples (approximately 0.04). Clones undetected before culture had an average cumulative frequency of roughly 36% against one allele versus about 50% against the other. Separate analysis of naive and memory CD4+ repertoires was not performed. The study was limited by having just a few donors, by relying on a non-physiological HeLa antigen-presenting system, and by using total CD4+ cells as responders.

In the germline V gene, CDR1 corresponds to SQVTM and CDR2 to ANQGSEA. The CDR3 covers 13 residues, taking in both the cysteine and the phenylalanine. The read is trimmed to its CDR3 DNA, 39 bases read in frame from base 1. V has 4 bases trimmed and J has 5 bases trimmed; junction bases matching no gene number 6. The immunoSEQ multiplex PCR, with forward primers for 54 TRBV segments and reverse primers for 13 TRBJ segments, was used to amplify TCRB CDR3 regions. Pre-culture CD4+ samples were sequenced at deep resolution with a target of 200,000 or so T cell genomes. Sequencing of the amplicons was done on an Illumina HiSeq System, giving 87 bp reads that spanned the CDR3. On the study's bioinformatics: Correction for PCR and sequencing errors was applied to reads, and CDR3 regions were defined through alignment to IMGT reference sequences. Synthetic template pools were used to estimate the numbers of templates and unique rearrangements. Clonality was computed as 1 minus Pielou's evenness. The Daley-Smith estimator was used to estimate richness. Morisita's index served as the measure of repertoire overlap. Clones found in cultured samples but undetected in the pre-culture repertoire of the corresponding donor were defined as low-abundance clones. This immuneACCESS table, as held by TCRdb, lists in-frame sequences with V and J called but not all clones. Of the missing ones, under half trace to an unresolved V gene in checked studies; the others have no known cause. V, J and clone size are those of that table, while D and trimming were read from the DNA. Across this sample there are around 100,000 clones, with 90% to 95% seen only once. The ten largest account for 0.25% to 0.3% of the sample.

The sequenced sample consisted of CD4+ T cells from PBMCs. The sequence was collected from a woman under 30 in good health and CMV-seronegative. Recombination connected TRBV29-1 to TRBJ2-5; a stretch of 8 junction bases matches TRBD2. The CDR3 reads CSVVRGAVETQYF. The nucleotide sequence reads as follows: TGCAGCGTTGTGCGGGGGGCAGTGGAGACCCAGTACTTC.